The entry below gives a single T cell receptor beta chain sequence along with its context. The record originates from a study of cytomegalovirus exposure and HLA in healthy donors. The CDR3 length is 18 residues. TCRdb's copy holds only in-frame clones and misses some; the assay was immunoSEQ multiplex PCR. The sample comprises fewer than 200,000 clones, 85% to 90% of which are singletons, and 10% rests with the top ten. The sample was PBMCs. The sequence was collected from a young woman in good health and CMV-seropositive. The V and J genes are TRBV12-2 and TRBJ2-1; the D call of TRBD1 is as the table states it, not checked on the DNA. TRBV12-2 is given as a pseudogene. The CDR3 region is CASRMQESPRAQGNEQFF. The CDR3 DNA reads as TGTGCAAGTCGCATGCAAGAGAGCCCACGAGCTCAGGGCAATGAGCAGTTCTTC.